This T cell receptor (beta chain) was profiled in a study of blood T cell repertoires in COVID-19 (dated by TCRdb to 2020 to 2021). Turning to the overall study: Samples from collaborators originated in the United States, Italy and Spain and spanned both the acute and convalescent phases of COVID-19. The material from the prospective study consisted of cDNA or gDNA derived from T cells, B-cell-depleted T cells, or PBMCs. Subjects who had been exposed to COVID-19, were actively infected with it, or had recovered from it provided the deeply sampled blood TCRbeta repertoires that made up the dataset. The repertoires were made available in a free public database intended to serve as a resource for research on the immune response to SARS-CoV-2. Samples came from the ongoing ImmuneRACE study (first 160 participants) plus 1,254 subjects from 6 global collaborators. Nearly every sample came with metadata listing a de-identified subject ID, COVID-19 status, age in years and sex. Where HLA class I and class II types were available, the types were taken from metadata supplied by the sample provider, not from assay-based typing. Summary of the overall study and its limitations: Clinical and demographic metadata were provided uncurated, with the amount varying by source and participant.

TCRbeta CDR3 regions were amplified from genomic DNA by means of the immunoSEQ Assay, a bias-controlled multiplex PCR. Under the source paper's analysis protocol: The number of nucleated cells in each sample was estimated by amplification of reference gene primers within the assay. Sequence reads were collapsed and filtered to measure the absolute abundance of every unique TCRbeta CDR3 rearrangement. For each sample, productive Simpson clonality was calculated as the square root of Simpson's diversity index across productive rearrangements. TCRdb took this table from immuneACCESS and kept in-frame rearrangements with V and J called. Such tables lack part of the clones; where checked against another copy, unresolved V genes explain under half of the gap, and the rest is unexplained. The D gene and trimming were derived from the DNA, and the V and J assignments and clone size from that table. The sample contains 100,000 to 150,000 clones, approximately 88% of them found a single time. The ten largest account for 10% of the sample.

Note on this clone: It has no known antigen specificity. No much larger clone is present one base from it, and per-base qualities are unavailable.

The CDR3, cysteine through phenylalanine, is 16 amino acids long. Left in the record is the CDR3 DNA by itself, 48 bases read in frame from the first base. The V end gives up 3 bases and the J end 8 bases, leaving 15 bases in the junction not matched to a gene. CDR1 LNHDA and CDR2 SQIVND are derived from the germline V gene (reference sequence). Collaborating institutions collected whole blood in K2EDTA tubes following their own protocols. Collaborator samples were shipped for TCRbeta analysis as frozen whole blood, isolated PBMCs, or DNA extracted from either sample type. Rearrangement joined TRBV19 to TRBJ1-1, and 7 junctional nucleotides match TRBD1. The sample taken for sequencing was peripheral blood. This receptor was taken from a man aged 50-59 years with acute or convalescent COVID-19. In nucleotides, the sequence is TGTGCCAGTAGTATTAGGGGGCTTAGTCAAGTAAAAGAAGCTTTCTTT. The resulting protein is CASSIRGLSQVKEAFF.